Below, 4 T cell receptor beta chains from the same sample are listed, as sequenced in a study of CD8 T cells in Susac syndrome. Reverse transcription of 0.5 to 1 ug RNA was performed with random hexamers. MiXCR, applied by TCRdb to the immunoSEQ multiplex PCR reads, yields one record per CDR3 protein. The sample gives 150,000 to 200,000 distinct CDR3 sequences, about 91% of which show up once; about 0.1% is in the top ten. Source material: CD4+ T cells from PBMCs. These receptors were collected from a human donor with Susac syndrome.

The chain employs TRBV6-5 and TRBJ2-6; 7 nucleotides agree with TRBD1. The ends lost 7 bases at V and 2 bases at J; junction bases unmatched: 5. In germline, CDR1 is MNHEY, CDR2 SVGAGI. The CDR3 runs 15 residues. The CDR3 reads CASNKGGTGANVLTF. In nucleotides, the CDR3 is TGTGCCAGCAACAAAGGGGGCACTGGGGCCAACGTCCTGACTTTC.

This chain uses TRBV3-1 with TRBJ2-3; tentatively, D is TRBD2 (5 bases). This CDR3 is built from 13 residues. Germline V lookup: CDR1 LGHDT, CDR2 YNNKEL (reference sequence). Trimming removed 10 bases at V and 0 bases at J, with 11 bases between. The CDR3 sequence: CATGITSTDTQYF. The CDR3 DNA is TGTGCCACCGGGATTACGAGCACAGATACGCAGTATTTT.

V and J are TRBV20-1 and TRBJ2-7; 9 bases are a match to TRBD1. V trimming: 5 bases; J trimming: 5 bases; junction bases outside the gene matches: 4. This CDR3 is 12 amino acids long. Per germline, CDR1 DFQATT and CDR2 SNEGSKA (reference sequence). CDR3 in DNA: TGCAGTGCTCCGGGACAGGGAAACGAGCAGTACTTC. This sequence encodes CSAPGQGNEQYF.

The rearrangement joins TRBV20-1 to TRBJ2-7, with D possibly being TRBD2 (6 bases). Germline V lookup: CDR1 DFQATT, CDR2 SNEGSKA (reference sequence). This CDR3 has 13 residues. For the CDR3, the DNA is TGCAACCTCAGGACGGAGGGAACCTACGAGCAGTACTTC. Translated: CNLRTEGTYEQYF.